What follows are 4 T cell receptor beta chains derived from one specimen sequenced in a study of kidney transplant recipient with SARS-CoV-2 infection. Using its own MiXCR run on the reads, TCRdb lists one record per CDR3 protein. The sample lists under 300,000 distinct CDR3 sequences; around 28% were seen once. Specimen: a blood sample, collected at baseline and between days 110 and 120 from a kidney transplant recipient. These receptors were obtained from a male patient between 25 and 39 years old who had COVID-19 and was a kidney transplant recipient. Part of the T cells may come from the graft donor.

This clonotype has at least ten counts. Sequence at one end of the junction differs from germline and may be a read error. This chain uses TRBV2 with TRBJ1-4, with TRBD1 as a possible D gene (5 bases). The CDR3 contains 11 residues. The germline V gene has CDR1 SNHLY and CDR2 FYNNEI. The CDR3 DNA reads as TGTGCCAGCACCGCGGGGTATAGGGGAATTTTT. Encoded protein: CASTAGYRGIF.

There are a few counts of this clonotype. The J gene is TRBJ2-1, the V gene TRBV7-3; D unresolved. The V end was cut by 1 base, the J end by 9 bases, with 19 bases between. This CDR3 is 16 amino acids long. CDR1 SGHTA and CDR2 FQGTGA come from the germline V gene. CDR3 in DNA: TGTGCCAGCAGCTTAAATTTTCGGGCTTCTTACGGTGAGCAGTTCTTC. Its protein is CASSLNFRASYGEQFF.

Ten or more counts support this clonotype. This chain links TRBV5-4 with TRBJ2-1; D is undetermined. The CDR3 consists of 15 residues. The germline CDR1 and CDR2 sequences are SGHNT and YYREEE (reference sequence). The V end lost 4 bases, the J end lost 0 bases, and 11 bases lay between the germline ends. The CDR3 spells CASSPGPTSYNEQFF. The CDR3 bases are TGTGCCAGCAGCCCGGGTCCAACCTCCTACAATGAGCAGTTCTTC.

At least ten counts were recorded for this clonotype. The CDR3 loop is CASSSLLTSRKTYGYTF. The CDR3 nucleotides read TGCGCCAGCAGTAGCTTACTCACTTCTAGAAAGACCTATGGCTACACCTTC. The V call is TRBV10-2, the J call TRBJ1-2; no firm D call. The CDR3 contains 17 residues. Germline V CDR1 and CDR2: WSHSY, SAAADI. V shed 5 bases and J shed 4 bases, with 23 bases lying between them.